The 22 T cell receptor beta chains presented below share a single source sample, sequenced in a study of blood T cells in healthy people across ages. Together with a sample-barcoded 5' primer, a J-beta primer mix was included in a second PCR lasting about 6 to 11 cycles. TCRdb used MiXCR to reprocess the 5' RACE reads, holding one entry per CDR3 protein. The repertoire holds 1.5 million to 1.8 million distinct CDR3 sequences, with roughly 43% as singletons. Sample: blood. These TCRs come from a woman aged 18-29 years in good health.

The gene calls are TRBV9 and TRBJ2-1; a weak D match, TRBD1 (6 bases). Germline V lookup: CDR1 SGDLS, CDR2 YYNGEE. V dropped 9 bases and J dropped 5 bases, with 18 bases sitting between them. CDR3 length: 14 residues. The CDR3 nucleotides are TGTGCCACCTCGGAGTGGACAGAAAACAATGAGCAGTTCTTC. This codes for CATSEWTENNEQFF.

This chain uses TRBV20-1 with TRBJ2-6; D is tentatively TRBD1 or TRBD2 (5 bases each). V was clipped by 3 bases and J by 0 bases, with 18 bases between them. This CDR3 contains 18 residues. CDR1 and CDR2 from the germline V gene are DFQATT and SNEGSKA (reference sequence). Here the CDR3 DNA reads TGCAGTGCTAGCTCTTTATGGGGACCCGACTCTGGGGCCAACGTCCTGACTTTC. Amino acids: CSASSLWGPDSGANVLTF.

This CDR3 reads CSARPILNVRDTQYF. The CDR3 DNA sequence: TGCAGTGCTAGACCCATACTAAATGTCAGAGATACGCAGTATTTT. The chain links TRBV20-1 to TRBJ2-3; D remains unclear. Trimming removed 2 bases at V and 5 bases at J, with 17 bases between. Germline V gene sequence: CDR1 DFQATT, CDR2 SNEGSKA (reference sequence). The length of the CDR3 is 15 residues.

This clonotype was seen more than once but under ten times. The chain is built from TRBV6-2 or TRBV6-3 and TRBJ2-1, with D maybe TRBD2 (5 bases). CDR1 is MNHEY and CDR2 is SVGEGT in the germline V gene. V lost 5 bases, J lost 2 bases, and 13 bases lay in between. This CDR3 contains 15 residues. CDR3 amino acids: CASSLRGLPYNEQFF. The CDR3 DNA is TGTGCCAGCAGTCTGCGCGGACTTCCCTACAATGAGCAGTTCTTC.

The rearrangement uses TRBV12-3 or TRBV12-4 and TRBJ2-3; TRBD2 matches 8 bases. Trimming removed 3 bases from V and 3 bases from J; junction bases left unmatched: 5. The length of the CDR3 is 15 residues. Here the CDR3 reads CASSFRGGITDTQYF. CDR3 DNA: TGTGCCAGCAGTTTTCGGGGGGGCATAACAGATACGCAGTATTTT.

This clonotype was counted a few times. The J gene is TRBJ1-5, the V gene TRBV27; possible D gene TRBD1, 6 bases. This CDR3 has 16 amino acids. Trimming pared 3 bases from V and 5 bases from J, leaving 17 bases between. CDR1 is MNHEY, CDR2 SMNVEV, per germline (reference sequence). This CDR3 reads CASSFKGGPVDQPQHF. Here the CDR3 DNA reads TGTGCCAGCAGTTTTAAAGGGGGTCCTGTCGATCAGCCCCAGCATTTT.

This chain uses TRBV12-3 or TRBV12-4 with TRBJ1-1; 7 nucleotides align to TRBD1. This CDR3 has 13 residues. The ends lost 3 bases at V and 7 bases at J; junction bases unmatched: 5. CDR3 bases: TGTGCCAGCAGTTTGCACCGGACAGGTGAAGCTTTCTTT. This gives the protein CASSLHRTGEAFF.

This clonotype was picked up a small number of times. V usage is TRBV6-5 and J usage is TRBJ1-1, with no clear D. The ends were cut back, 2 bases at V and 3 bases at J, with 7 bases in the middle. The germline gives CDR1 MNHEY, CDR2 SVGAGI. CDR3 size: 13 residues. The chain's CDR3 is CASSYGSYTEAFF. The CDR3 coding sequence is TGTGCCAGCAGTTACGGGTCTTACACTGAAGCTTTCTTT.

This clonotype showed up just a few times. The V gene is TRBV27, the J gene TRBJ1-2; 8 positions agree with TRBD1. V shed 4 bases, J shed 0 bases, and the junction held 7 bases outside the gene matches. This CDR3 contains 16 residues. Per germline, CDR1 MNHEY and CDR2 SMNVEV (reference sequence). CDR3 sequence reads: CASSSWTGLANYGYTF. CDR3 in DNA: TGTGCCAGCAGTTCATGGACAGGGCTAGCTAACTATGGCTACACCTTC.

The chain employs TRBV20-1 and TRBJ1-2, with D unclear. This CDR3 contains 8 residues. Germline loops: CDR1 DFQATT, CDR2 SNEGSKA (reference sequence). CDR3 sequence reads: CRIYGYTF. As DNA, the CDR3 is TGCAGGATCTATGGCTACACCTTC.

This chain connects TRBV11-2 to TRBJ2-7; D is perhaps TRBD1 (5 bases). CDR3 length: 15 amino acids. Germline values: CDR1 SGHAT, CDR2 FQNNGV. The V gene lost 1 base and the J gene lost 3 bases, with 13 bases spanning the gap. The CDR3 bases are TGTGCCAGCAGCTTAGGGGTGGGGCCAATCTACGAGCAGTACTTC. This encodes CASSLGVGPIYEQYF.

This clonotype was recorded a few times. This sequence joins TRBV29-1 and TRBJ1-1; unclear D gene. The CDR3 is made up of 12 amino acids. The germline CDR1 and CDR2 sequences are SQVTM and ANQGSEA. The V end lost 4 bases, the J end lost 4 bases, and 10 bases lay between the germline ends. The DNA of the CDR3 is TGCAGCGTTGGGCATTTTGGCACTGAAGCTTTCTTT. Translation: CSVGHFGTEAFF.

The chain uses TRBV6-5 and TRBJ2-7; D uncertain. The CDR3 has 13 residues. The V gene's germline CDR1 is MNHEY and CDR2 SVGAGI. Trimming pared 5 bases from V and 3 bases from J, leaving 11 bases between. DNA of the CDR3: TGTGCCAGCAGTACCCCAGATGACTACGAGCAGTACTTC. This translates into CASSTPDDYEQYF.

This clonotype appeared many times. This chain connects TRBV7-9 to TRBJ1-4; no clear D. The CDR3 contains 15 residues. Trimming removed 5 bases at V and 0 bases at J, with 10 bases between. Germline V gene lookup returns CDR1 SEHNR and CDR2 FQNEAQ (reference sequence). This chain's CDR3 is CASSGGPTTNEKLFF. CDR3 nucleotide sequence: TGTGCCAGCAGCGGCGGACCGACAACTAATGAAAAACTGTTTTTT.

This clonotype was seen only once. The chain carries TRBV3-1 and TRBJ2-1; D unclear. Germline lookup yields CDR1 LGHDT and CDR2 YNNKEL (reference sequence). The CDR3 totals 13 residues. Trimming removed 4 bases from V and 8 bases from J, with 12 bases in between. The CDR3 nucleotides read TGTGCCAGCAGCCGTGGTAAGGGCTATGAGCAGTTCTTC. Its translation is CASSRGKGYEQFF.

The chain has TRBV6-5 and TRBJ1-5; D is undetermined. Germline CDR1 reads MNHEY; CDR2 reads SVGAGI. There are 12 residues in the CDR3. V dropped 5 bases and J dropped 9 bases, with 11 bases sitting between them. CDR3 DNA sequence: TGTGCCAGCAGTGGGCCGGACTTGCCCCAGCATTTT. Encoded protein: CASSGPDLPQHF.

The chain links TRBV6-1 to TRBJ2-5; D gene unclear. This CDR3 contains 16 residues. V lost 0 bases and J 1 base, leaving 12 bases between the germline ends. Germline V gene sequence: CDR1 MNHNS, CDR2 SASEGT. For the CDR3, the DNA is TGTGCCAGCAGTGAAGCCGGTCGGAGAATCCAAGAGACCCAGTACTTC. Protein product: CASSEAGRRIQETQYF.

The chain joins TRBV29-1 to TRBJ2-1; D possibly corresponds to TRBD1 (6 bases). Matching the DNA end better, TRBJ2-7 makes the J call doubtful. Per the germline V gene, CDR1 is SQVTM and CDR2 is ANQGSEA. The CDR3 is 14 amino acids. DNA of the CDR3: TGCAGCGTTGAGCCTAGTGGGACATACAATGAGCAGTACTTC. Translated: CSVEPSGTYNEQYF.

This chain uses TRBV28 with TRBJ1-2; the match to TRBD1 covers 7 bases. Germline V gene sequence: CDR1 MDHEN, CDR2 SYDVKM. The V segment lost 8 bases and the J segment 2 bases; nucleotides outside the gene matches: 8. CDR3 length: 14 amino acids. The CDR3 bases are TGTGCCAGCCGGACAGGAGGGATGAACTATGGCTACACCTTC. Its translation: CASRTGGMNYGYTF.

The gene calls are TRBV5-1 and TRBJ2-7; D gene ambiguous. The V end was cut by 0 bases, the J end by 2 bases, with 12 bases between. This CDR3 region has 15 residues. Germline CDR1 and CDR2: SGHRS and YFSETQ. CDR3 region: CASSLDVRPTYEQYF. CDR3 sequence (DNA): TGCGCCAGCAGCTTGGATGTCAGGCCGACCTACGAGCAGTACTTC.

This rearrangement joins TRBV10-3 to TRBJ2-3; 11 nucleotides match TRBD2. Per germline, CDR1 ENHRY and CDR2 SYGVKD. With V trimmed by 10 bases and J by 5 bases, 11 bases remained unmatched. The CDR3 loop spans 15 amino acids. The CDR3 loop reads CATARTSGGEDTQYF. The CDR3 nucleotides are TGTGCCACCGCTCGCACTAGCGGGGGAGAAGATACGCAGTATTTT.

This clonotype was observed a few times. An end of the junction does not agree with germline; a read error may underlie this. The J gene is TRBJ1-1, the V gene TRBV7-9; D gene ambiguous. Germline CDR1 and CDR2: SEHNR and FQNEAQ (reference sequence). The length of the CDR3 is 11 residues. CDR3 protein: CASRLGSEAFF. CDR3 DNA sequence: TGTGCCAGCCGCTTGGGGAGTGAAGCTTTCTTT.